The clone carrying this T cell receptor (beta chain) has at least ten counts. Its antigen remains unknown. In the original analysis: Clinicopathological groups of papillary thyroid cancer showed CDR3 differences that were used to build a distant-metastasis classifier. TCRdb called clones again from the PCR reads with MiXCR. V and J calls and clone size were set by TCRdb, not the authors. The profile shows around 20,000 clones, 14% to 15% of them singletons. The CDR3 totals 15 residues. The trim removed 6 bases at V and 5 bases at J, leaving 12 bases unmatched. In germline, CDR1 is MNHEY, CDR2 SMNVEV (reference sequence). This entry is derived from a study of metastatic and nonmetastatic thyroid tumors. Study context: Repertoires from blood and tumor or nodule tissue of malignant and benign thyroid patients were compared. Broader study findings: Significantly greater TCR beta diversity was reportedly found in malignant thyroid tumors than in benign nodules (in blood and tumor).

Among the patients, none had received any treatment before thyroid surgery. What was sequenced was tumor tissue. The chain has TRBV27 and TRBJ2-5, with 7 bases fitting TRBD1. The sequence was collected from a female donor with papillary thyroid cancer or a benign thyroid nodule (not recorded which). Some clones in this sample may be carry-over from other donors' samples. The CDR3 DNA follows: TGTGCCAGCAGCTTCCTAGGGGGCGTGTTGGAGACCCAGTACTTC. Translation: CASSFLGGVLETQYF.